Each of the 27 T cell receptor beta chains below was sequenced from the same sample in a study of T cells in Graves' hyperthyroidism and ophthalmopathy. Template material for amplifying TCR beta CDR3 regions consisted of RNA transcripts. HTBI primers were employed in a first-round RT-PCR of the TCR CDR3. TCRdb ran MiXCR on the multiplex PCR reads and lists one entry per CDR3 protein. The profile covers approximately 320,000 distinct CDR3 sequences, with roughly 15% appearing a single time and roughly 33% taken by the ten largest. Sequenced material: blood. The receptors derive from a man aged 25-45 years with Graves' hyperthyroidism.

This clonotype was detected a few times. A much larger clone is a single base away; this may be a read error. The chain links TRBV7-8 to TRBJ2-3, with a tentative D call TRBD1 (5 bases). From germline, CDR1 is SGHVS and CDR2 FQNEAQ. CDR3 size: 14 residues. The CDR3 spells CASSLSAFTGTQYF. The CDR3 DNA follows: TGTGCCAGCAGCCTCTCGGCGTTCACAGGTACGCAGTATTTT.

J is TRBJ2-3 and V is TRBV7-3, with 9 bases lining up with TRBD2. The germline V gene has CDR1 SGHTA and CDR2 FQGTGA. This CDR3 spans 16 amino acids. The J segment lost 4 bases and the V segment lost 5 bases, leaving 10 bases of the junction unmatched. CDR3 bases: TGTGCCAGCAGCCCCGGCCAAGCGGGAGGCGCAGATACGCAGTATTTT. It yields the protein CASSPGQAGGADTQYF.

This clonotype was seen only a few times. V is TRBV7-9 and J is TRBJ2-7; possible D gene TRBD2, 5 bases. There are 14 residues in the CDR3. Trimming removed 5 bases from V and 0 bases from J, with 11 bases in between. The germline V gene has CDR1 SEHNR and CDR2 FQNEAQ (reference sequence). The CDR3 spells CASSPRTPSYEQYF. The CDR3 DNA reads TGTGCCAGCAGCCCAAGGACTCCCTCCTACGAGCAGTACTTC.

This clonotype came up a few times. CDR3 nucleotide sequence: TGTGCCAGCAGCTTATTCGGCAGGTCCCAAGAGACCCAGTACTTC. Protein: CASSLFGRSQETQYF. The chain is built from TRBV11-2 and TRBJ2-5, with no clear D. V lost 2 bases to trimming and J lost 1 base, with 11 bases between them. The CDR3 is 15 residues long. The germline V gene has CDR1 SGHAT and CDR2 FQNNGV.

This clonotype was picked up a small number of times. The chain employs TRBV7-8 and TRBJ1-5; D is possibly TRBD1 (6 bases). Between the trimmed V and J ends, which lost 5 bases and 3 bases, there was a span of 17 bases. Germline V lookup: CDR1 SGHVS, CDR2 FQNEAQ. The CDR3 length is 16 residues. The CDR3 here is CASSPFTGSNNQPQHF. The CDR3 DNA is TGTGCCAGCAGCCCCTTCACAGGGTCCAACAATCAGCCCCAGCATTTT.

The sample holds a few counts of this clonotype. This sequence joins TRBV6-1 and TRBJ2-3, with 10 bases aligning to TRBD2. This CDR3 contains 16 residues. In germline, CDR1 is MNHNS, CDR2 SASEGT. J lost 5 bases, V lost 5 bases, and 10 bases had no gene match. The CDR3 sequence: CASSLLAGDSGDTQYF. In DNA, the CDR3 is TGTGCCAGCAGTCTTCTAGCGGGAGATTCGGGAGATACGCAGTATTTT.

This rearrangement joins TRBV20-1 to TRBJ2-1, with TRBD2 matching 11 bases. Trimming removed 5 bases from V and 7 bases from J; junction bases left unmatched: 7. Germline CDR1 and CDR2: DFQATT and SNEGSKA (reference sequence). This CDR3 is built from 14 residues. CDR3 region: CSAAIAGGRNEQFF. CDR3 nucleotide sequence: TGCAGTGCTGCGATAGCGGGAGGGCGAAATGAGCAGTTCTTC.

This clonotype was seen many times. This CDR3 is CASTNGRVGNEQFF. The CDR3, as DNA: TGTGCCAGCACCAATGGGCGGGTGGGCAATGAGCAGTTCTTC. The chain recombines TRBV2 with TRBJ2-1; D perhaps matches TRBD2 (5 bases). Trimming took 7 bases from V and 6 from J, leaving 16 bases between them. The germline gives CDR1 SNHLY, CDR2 FYNNEI. This CDR3 comprises 14 residues.

This clonotype was observed at least ten times. This rearrangement joins TRBV5-1 to TRBJ2-2; tentatively, D is TRBD1 (5 bases). Deletions cut 1 base from V and 6 bases from J, with 7 bases between. CDR3 length: 13 residues. Looked up from germline, CDR1 is SGHRS and CDR2 is YFSETQ. This CDR3 is CASSLIQAGELFF. In DNA, the CDR3 is TGCGCCAGCAGCTTGATACAGGCCGGGGAGCTGTTTTTT.

In its sample, this clonotype was seen many times. The chain links TRBV28 to TRBJ2-3; TRBD1 agrees at 7 bases. This CDR3 comprises 14 residues. V lost 6 bases to trimming and J lost 11 bases; unmatched junction nucleotides: 14. Germline CDR1 and CDR2: MDHEN and SYDVKM. The CDR3 loop is CASSRSTGRRMQYF. The CDR3 DNA follows: TGTGCCAGCAGCCGATCGACAGGGCGGAGGATGCAGTATTTT.

The chain carries TRBV30 and TRBJ2-1; tentatively, D is TRBD1 or TRBD2 (5 bases each). The germline gives CDR1 GTSNPN, CDR2 SVGIG (reference sequence). The CDR3 covers 15 residues. With 1 base removed from V and 6 bases from J, the gap between germline ends came to 16 bases. The CDR3 spells CAWSASLARGNEQFF. For the CDR3, the DNA is TGTGCCTGGAGTGCCTCCCTAGCTAGGGGCAATGAGCAGTTCTTC.

The rearrangement links TRBV6-1 to TRBJ2-2, with no clear D. The CDR3 totals 15 residues. Trimming pared 5 bases from V and 4 bases from J, leaving 14 bases between. Germline loops: CDR1 MNHNS, CDR2 SASEGT. The CDR3: CASSLDGVGTGELFF. The CDR3 nucleotides are TGTGCCAGCAGTTTAGATGGGGTGGGCACCGGGGAGCTGTTTTTT.

This clonotype was recorded at least ten times. The V call is TRBV18, the J call TRBJ2-5; 8 positions agree with TRBD2. The CDR3 spans 14 residues. Germline V CDR1 and CDR2: KGHSH, LQKENI. The junction had 4 bases not matched to a gene; V was cut back by 6 bases and J by 1 base. The CDR3 DNA is TGTGCCAGCTCCCGGACTAGCAGCCAAGAGACCCAGTACTTC. Protein: CASSRTSSQETQYF.

This clonotype was recorded once. The chain combines TRBV15 with TRBJ2-5, with a weak D call TRBD2 (5 bases). The CDR3 is 15 residues long. V was shortened by 0 bases and J by 2 bases, with 10 bases between the two germline ends. Germline V gene lookup returns CDR1 LNHNV and CDR2 YYDKDF (reference sequence). The CDR3 reads CATSRERLLQETQYF. Written as DNA, the CDR3 is TGTGCCACCAGCAGAGAGCGACTATTACAAGAGACCCAGTACTTC.

Many counts were recorded for this clonotype. This chain uses TRBV11-2 with TRBJ2-5; D gene uncertain. The germline V gene has CDR1 SGHAT and CDR2 FQNNGV. The V and J ends lost 5 bases and 1 base respectively, with 14 bases between them. There are 15 residues in the CDR3. The DNA for the CDR3 is TGTGCCAGCAGCAAACAAGACTGGCGCCAAGAGACCCAGTACTTC. Translated, it gives CASSKQDWRQETQYF. The variable domain in full, completed from reference TRBV11-2 and TRBJ2-5, reads EAGVAQSPRYKIIEKRQSVAFWCNPISGHATLYWYQQILGQGPKLLIQFQNNGVVDDSQLPKDRFSAERLKGVDSTLKIQPAKLEDSAVYLCASSKQDWRQETQYFGPGTRLLVL.

This clonotype was detected many times. The rearrangement uses TRBV28 and TRBJ2-7, with 7 nucleotides matching TRBD1. There are 13 residues in the CDR3. V lost 7 bases to trimming and J lost 2 bases; unmatched junction nucleotides: 5. Germline V gene data show CDR1 as MDHEN and CDR2 as SYDVKM. CDR3 region: CASMGTVTYEQYF. DNA for the CDR3: TGTGCCAGCATGGGGACAGTTACCTACGAGCAGTACTTC.

This clonotype was recorded once. The rearrangement joins TRBV28 to TRBJ2-7, with a tentative D call TRBD1 (6 bases). Germline loops: CDR1 MDHEN, CDR2 SYDVKM. CDR3 length: 12 amino acids. Trimming took off 5 bases at V and 7 bases at J, with 12 bases between the two ends. In DNA, the CDR3 is TGTGCCAGCAGTCTACAGGGCCGGGAGCAGTACTTC. It is translated as CASSLQGREQYF.

The chain has TRBV12-3 or TRBV12-4 and TRBJ2-1; D uncertain. Trimming stripped 3 bases from V and 15 bases from J, with 12 bases between. The CDR3 loop spans 11 amino acids. The CDR3 DNA sequence: TGTGCCAGCAGTTTGACCTCTCTCTCGTTCTTC. Translation: CASSLTSLSFF.

The genes are TRBV19 and TRBJ2-2; maybe TRBD1 (6 bases). Germline CDR1 LNHDA, CDR2 SQIVND (reference sequence). Trimming shortened V by 6 bases and J by 1 base, and 9 bases separated the two germline ends. The length of the CDR3 is 14 residues. DNA of the CDR3: TGTGCCAGTAGAGCGACAGGGAACACCGGGGAGCTGTTTTTT. Its protein is CASRATGNTGELFF.

This clonotype has ten or more counts. This sequence joins TRBV5-1 and TRBJ2-1; D not certain. The CDR3 consists of 14 residues. V lost 0 bases to trimming and J lost 6 bases, with 10 bases between them. Germline values: CDR1 SGHRS, CDR2 YFSETQ. CDR3 DNA sequence: TGCGCCAGCAGCTTGGACCCTCTCGGCAATGAGCAGTTCTTC. It encodes CASSLDPLGNEQFF.

This clonotype was counted ten times or more. The gene calls are TRBV10-1 and TRBJ1-1; D is possibly TRBD1 (5 bases). V shed 9 bases and J shed 11 bases, with 16 bases lying between them. Germline lookup yields CDR1 WNHNN and CDR2 SYGVQD (reference sequence). This CDR3 is built from 11 residues. The DNA for the CDR3 is TGCGCCAGAACAATCGGGGGTCCCGCTTTCTTT. This sequence encodes CARTIGGPAFF.

The rearrangement joins TRBV9 to TRBJ1-2; 11 nucleotides agree with TRBD1. This CDR3 has 15 amino acids. In germline, CDR1 is SGDLS, CDR2 YYNGEE. With 4 bases clipped from V and 8 bases from J, the junction kept 10 bases outside the gene matches. CDR3 DNA: TGTGCCAGCAGCATGGCCGGGACAGGGGGTAGCGGCTACACCTTC. Amino acid sequence: CASSMAGTGGSGYTF.

This chain links TRBV29-1 with TRBJ2-3; 9 bases line up with TRBD2. After removal of 4 bases from V and 0 bases from J, the junction contained 2 bases not matched to a gene. The germline gives CDR1 SQVTM, CDR2 ANQGSEA. This CDR3 is built from 14 residues. CDR3 protein: CSVGLAESTDTQYF. CDR3 nucleotide sequence: TGCAGCGTTGGACTAGCGGAGAGCACAGATACGCAGTATTTT.

In this sample, this clonotype turned up many times. V and J are TRBV30 and TRBJ1-1; tentative D call: TRBD1 (5 bases). This CDR3 region has 13 residues. Germline CDR1 GTSNPN, CDR2 SVGIG (reference sequence). V lost 5 bases to trimming and J lost 9 bases, with 19 bases between them. The CDR3 nucleotides read TGTGCCTGGGTACTCCGGGACTCACTTCAAGCTTTCTTT. This gives the protein CAWVLRDSLQAFF.

The rearrangement links TRBV20-1 to TRBJ1-6; TRBD1 is a possible D gene (5 bases). Germline V gene lookup returns CDR1 DFQATT and CDR2 SNEGSKA (reference sequence). CDR3 length: 18 amino acids. V lost 0 bases and J lost 0, with 15 bases in between. The CDR3 DNA follows: TGCAGTGCTAGAGATGGGGCCCGACTAAGCTCCTATAATTCACCCCTCCACTTT. Amino acid sequence: CSARDGARLSSYNSPLHF.

This sequence joins TRBV9 and TRBJ2-1, with D tentatively TRBD1 or TRBD2 (5 bases each). From germline, CDR1 is SGDLS and CDR2 YYNGEE. The CDR3 totals 14 residues. Trimming cost V 3 bases and J 10 bases, with 17 bases left between them. For the CDR3, the DNA is TGTGCCAGCAGCGCCGAGGGGACCCAGATGGAGCAGTTCTTC. It translates to CASSAEGTQMEQFF.

This chain links TRBV7-8 with TRBJ1-2, with D perhaps matching TRBD1 (5 bases). The CDR3 totals 14 residues. Per germline, CDR1 SGHVS and CDR2 FQNEAQ. Trimming stripped 3 bases from V and 7 bases from J, with 15 bases between. The CDR3, as DNA: TGTGCCAGCAGCTTGTTGGGGGGTCCTGCTGGCTACACCTTC. Translating gives CASSLLGGPAGYTF.